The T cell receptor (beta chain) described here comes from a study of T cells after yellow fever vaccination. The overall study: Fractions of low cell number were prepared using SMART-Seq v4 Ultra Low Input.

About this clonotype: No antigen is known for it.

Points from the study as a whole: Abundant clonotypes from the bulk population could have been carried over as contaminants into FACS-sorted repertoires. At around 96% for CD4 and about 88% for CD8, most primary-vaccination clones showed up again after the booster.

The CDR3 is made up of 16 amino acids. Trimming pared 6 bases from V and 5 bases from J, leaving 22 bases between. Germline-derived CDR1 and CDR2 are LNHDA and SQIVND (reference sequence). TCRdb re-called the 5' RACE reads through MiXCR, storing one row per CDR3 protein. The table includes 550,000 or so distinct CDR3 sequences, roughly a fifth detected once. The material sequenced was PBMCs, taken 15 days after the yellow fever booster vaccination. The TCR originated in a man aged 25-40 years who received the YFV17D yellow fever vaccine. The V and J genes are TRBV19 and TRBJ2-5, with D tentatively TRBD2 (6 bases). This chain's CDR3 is CASSVGGTGLLETQYF. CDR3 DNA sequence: TGTGCCAGTAGCGTGGGAGGTACGGGGTTGCTGGAGACCCAGTACTTC.